The subject of this entry is one T cell receptor (beta chain). This sample is part of a study of blood T cell repertoires in COVID-19. For the study at large: T cells, B-cell-depleted T cells, or PBMCs provided the cDNA or gDNA that served as material.

Germline V gives CDR1 SGHVS, CDR2 FNYEAQ. The ends were cut back, 2 bases at V and 2 bases at J, with 8 bases in the middle. CDR3 size: 14 residues. Seattle participants joined during active infection and were tracked over time. The authors' processing: The authors estimated nucleated cell counts from reference gene primer amplification. Sequencing used immunoSEQ multiplex PCR; TCRdb keeps in-frame clones, though not all of them. The V and J calls and the clone size are those of that table, but D and trimming were determined from the DNA. This repertoire shows some 80,000 clones, roughly nine tenths found once; its top ten account for 2.6%.

The source of this sequence is a man in his fifties or sixties with COVID-19, enrolled during active disease. The sample taken for sequencing was peripheral blood. The V and J genes are TRBV7-6 and TRBJ2-3; D is ambiguous. In DNA, the CDR3 is TGTGCCAGCAGCTTAATAAAAAACACAGATACGCAGTATTTT. This gives the protein CASSLIKNTDTQYF.